Below, 13 T cell receptor beta chains from the same sample are listed, as sequenced in a study of T cell responses to AZD1222 COVID-19 vaccine (dated by TCRdb to 2020 to 2023). The library relied on the immunoSEQ multiplex PCR assay. The immuneACCESS repertoire file appears here via TCRdb, limited to in-frame rearrangements. These files lack a portion of the clones; in checked studies, under half of the deficit traces to unresolved V genes, and the cause of the others is not known. In all, the sample holds just over 65,000 clones, and about 90% of those were seen once. 15% to 20% of the sample comes from the top ten. What this sample's time point label stands for: baseline before first vaccination. The sample was peripheral blood, taken on day 0 of AZD1222 vaccination. Receptors originate from an adult in good health.

CDR3 nucleotides: TGTGCCAGCAGTTTATCCACAGGCCTCTCTGGAAACACCATATATTTT. It yields the protein CASSLSTGLSGNTIYF. This chain links TRBV28 with TRBJ1-3; tentative D call: TRBD1 (5 bases). V dropped 1 base and J dropped 0 bases, with 10 bases sitting between them. This CDR3 contains 16 residues. Germline V CDR1 and CDR2: MDHEN, SYDVKM.

This clone was recorded only once. This sequence joins TRBV5-4 and TRBJ2-1; 11 nucleotides match TRBD1. Germline trimming cut 4 bases from V and 7 bases from J; bases unmatched to any gene: 7. The CDR3 loop spans 15 amino acids. Germline CDR1 SGHNT, CDR2 YYREEE (reference sequence). CDR3 amino acids: CASSPGTGGLNEQFF. The CDR3, as DNA: TGTGCCAGCAGCCCCGGGACAGGGGGTCTGAATGAGCAGTTCTTC.

This rearrangement joins TRBV29-1 to TRBJ1-1, with D tentatively TRBD1 (5 bases). The CDR3 covers 12 residues. V was clipped by 2 bases and J by 3 bases, with 7 bases between them. Per germline, CDR1 SQVTM and CDR2 ANQGSEA. For the CDR3, the DNA is TGCAGCGTTGAAACGGGGCACACTGAAGCTTTCTTT. It is translated as CSVETGHTEAFF. Full variable domain (missing parts from reference TRBV29-1 and TRBJ1-1): SAVISQKPSRDICQRGTSLTIQCQVDSQVTMMFWYRQQPGQSLTLIATANQGSEATYESGFVIDKFPISRPNLTFSTLTVSNMSPEDSSIYLCSVETGHTEAFFGQGTRLTVV.

The chain carries TRBV6-1 and TRBJ2-1; 7 nucleotides align to TRBD2. Germline V gene data show CDR1 as MNHNS and CDR2 as SASEGT. Losses at the gene ends were 3 bases for V and 10 bases for J; bases not matched to a gene: 12. The CDR3 length is 15 residues. CDR3 bases: TGTGCCAGCAGTGACCGGGGAGGGATTCAGGGCGAGCAGTTCTTC. Protein: CASSDRGGIQGEQFF.

The genes are TRBV15 and TRBJ2-2; D call uncertain. Trimming cost V 0 bases and J 8 bases, with 16 bases left between them. CDR3 length: 16 amino acids. Germline V gene sequence: CDR1 LNHNV, CDR2 YYDKDF (reference sequence). This CDR3 is CATSRDHWPTTGELFF. CDR3 bases: TGTGCCACCAGCAGAGATCACTGGCCTACTACGGGGGAGCTGTTTTTT.

V usage is TRBV6-5 and J usage is TRBJ2-2; the D is unclear. CDR3 length: 15 residues. Germline V gene lookup returns CDR1 MNHEY and CDR2 SVGAGI. Trimming removed 1 base from V and 1 base from J, with 7 bases in between. The DNA for the CDR3 is TGTGCCAGCAGTTACTATGCAGGGAACACCGGGGAGCTGTTTTTT. It is translated as CASSYYAGNTGELFF.

The chain employs TRBV28 and TRBJ1-2; D unresolved. Trimming cost V 0 bases and J 3 bases, with 8 bases left between them. This CDR3 comprises 14 residues. Germline CDR1 reads MDHEN; CDR2 reads SYDVKM. The CDR3 nucleotides are TGTGCCAGCAGTTTATGGACGCGCCACTATGGCTACACCTTC. Its protein product is CASSLWTRHYGYTF.

The chain joins TRBV25-1 to TRBJ1-2, with TRBD1 matching 12 bases. Unmatched junction bases numbered 5, after V lost 3 bases and J lost 3 bases. CDR3 length equals 16 residues. Germline CDR1 and CDR2: MGHDK and SYGVNS. This CDR3 reads CASSDVGQGADYGYTF. The CDR3 DNA reads as TGTGCCAGCAGTGACGTGGGACAGGGGGCGGACTATGGCTACACCTTC.

The rearrangement joins TRBV29-1 to TRBJ1-2; 7 nucleotides agree with TRBD1. The CDR3 runs to 15 residues. With V trimmed by 6 bases and J by 4 bases, 14 bases remained unmatched. CDR1 and CDR2 (germline): SQVTM, ANQGSEA. DNA of the CDR3: TGCAGCGTCCCCAGGGACAGTAAGAACATCTATGGCTACACCTTC. This gives the protein CSVPRDSKNIYGYTF.

This chain joins TRBV6-5 and TRBJ1-5; perhaps TRBD1 as D (6 bases). The CDR3 extends over 14 amino acids. V was trimmed by 4 bases and J by 4 bases, leaving 11 bases between them. Germline V CDR1 and CDR2: MNHEY, SVGAGI. The CDR3 here is CASSWRGGNQPQHF. CDR3 coding DNA: TGTGCCAGCAGTTGGAGAGGGGGTAATCAGCCCCAGCATTTT.

J is TRBJ2-1 and V is TRBV20-1; no clear D gene. This CDR3 spans 15 amino acids. V lost 3 bases and J lost 0, with 12 bases in between. Germline V gives CDR1 DFQATT, CDR2 SNEGSKA (reference sequence). The CDR3 sequence: CSASYRWSSYNEQFF. The CDR3 nucleotides are TGCAGTGCTAGTTACCGGTGGAGCTCCTACAATGAGCAGTTCTTC.

The rearrangement uses TRBV5-4 and TRBJ1-1; 8 bases are a match to TRBD1. The ends lost 4 bases at V and 9 bases at J; junction bases unmatched: 5. The germline V gene has CDR1 SGHNT and CDR2 YYREEE (reference sequence). This CDR3 spans 12 amino acids. The CDR3 sequence is CASSLDRVKAFF. The DNA of the CDR3 is TGTGCCAGCAGCCTGGACAGGGTGAAAGCTTTCTTT.

CDR3 residues: CASSAGQQNTEAFF. Written as DNA, the CDR3 is TGCGCCAGCAGCGCGGGACAGCAAAACACTGAAGCTTTCTTT. The chain is built from TRBV5-1 and TRBJ1-1; 7 nucleotides agree with TRBD1. The junction had 5 bases not matched to a gene; V was cut back by 4 bases and J by 2 bases. The CDR3 loop spans 14 amino acids. From germline, CDR1 is SGHRS and CDR2 YFSETQ.